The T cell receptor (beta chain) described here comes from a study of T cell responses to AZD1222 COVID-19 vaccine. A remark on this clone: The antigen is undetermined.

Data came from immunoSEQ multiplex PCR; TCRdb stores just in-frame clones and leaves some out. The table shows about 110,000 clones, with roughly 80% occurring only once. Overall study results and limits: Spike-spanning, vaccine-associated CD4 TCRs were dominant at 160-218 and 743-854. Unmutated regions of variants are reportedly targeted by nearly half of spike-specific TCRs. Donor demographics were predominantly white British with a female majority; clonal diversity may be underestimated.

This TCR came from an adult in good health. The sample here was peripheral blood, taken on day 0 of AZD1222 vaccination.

CDR3 coding DNA: TGTGCCAGCAGCGTAGGACTAGTAGCCTACAATGAGCAGTTCTTC. This gives the protein CASSVGLVAYNEQFF. The chain links TRBV9 to TRBJ2-1, with a weak D call TRBD2 (6 bases). CDR1 is SGDLS, CDR2 YYNGEE, per germline. The CDR3 is 15 amino acids. V lost 0 bases, J lost 2 bases, and 9 bases lay in between.